One and the same sample provided the 11 T cell receptor beta chains below, sequenced in a study of chemoradiotherapy in HPV16-positive cancers. Using immunoSEQ multiplex PCR, the repertoire was profiled, and TCRdb retains in-frame clones only, with some absent. The sample records about 12,000 clones, 60% to 85% being singletons. Sampling was done from a patient who underwent chemoradiotherapy. These receptor sequences come from a human donor with HPV-associated anogenital cancer.

The chain joins TRBV4-3 to TRBJ1-2; D perhaps matches TRBD1 (5 bases). Deletions cut 1 base from V and 5 bases from J, with 20 bases between. Germline assignment: CDR1 LGHNA and CDR2 YSLEER. This CDR3 spans 17 amino acids. The CDR3 bases are TGCGCCAGCAGCCAAGCTCTGCAGGGCGTCACTTATTATGGCTACACCTTC. This sequence encodes CASSQALQGVTYYGYTF.

The rearrangement links TRBV5-1 to TRBJ1-5, with D uncertain. CDR1 is SGHRS and CDR2 is YFSETQ in the germline V gene. The length of the CDR3 is 15 residues. The V and J ends lost 0 bases and 0 bases respectively, with 7 bases between them. In nucleotides, the CDR3 is TGCGCCAGCAGCTTGGAGGGCAATAGCAATCAGCCCCAGCATTTT. Residues: CASSLEGNSNQPQHF.

This chain joins TRBV6-5 and TRBJ1-3, with D unclear. Germline V CDR1 and CDR2: MNHEY, SVGAGI. V gave up 2 bases and J gave up 2 bases, with 10 bases separating them. The CDR3 contains 15 residues. CDR3 region: CASSYRGGTGNTIYF. The CDR3 DNA is TGTGCCAGCAGTTACCGCGGAGGGACTGGAAACACCATATATTTT.

The chain joins TRBV7-9 to TRBJ1-4; D ambiguous. Trimming shortened V by 5 bases and J by 5 bases, and 21 bases separated the two germline ends. Germline V gene lookup returns CDR1 SEHNR and CDR2 FQNEAQ (reference sequence). This CDR3 has 17 residues. The CDR3 nucleotides are TGTGCCAGCAGCCCTACTAGAGAAATACTAGCAAATGAAAAACTGTTTTTT. It encodes CASSPTREILANEKLFF.

Turning to this clone: One junction end does not reproduce the germline sequence, and a read error may be involved. The chain uses TRBV5-4 and TRBJ2-3; D uncertain. This CDR3 is built from 13 residues. Germline CDR1 SGHNT, CDR2 YYREEE (reference sequence). CDR3 nucleotide sequence: TGTGCCAGCAGCTTGGACAGCAAAGATACGCAGTATTTT. Amino acid sequence: CASSLDSKDTQYF.

This clone showed up just a few times. The V call is TRBV4-2, the J call TRBJ1-2; a weak D match, TRBD1 (6 bases). V was clipped by 6 bases and J by 7 bases, with 18 bases between them. This CDR3 has 14 amino acids. Germline assignment: CDR1 LGHNA and CDR2 YNFKEQ. Here the CDR3 reads CASSDLGGETGYTF. In DNA form, the CDR3 reads TGTGCCAGCAGTGACCTGGGGGGCGAAACTGGCTACACCTTC.

The chain uses TRBV7-2 and TRBJ2-2; 8 nucleotides line up with TRBD2. V lost 5 bases and J lost 1; bases outside the gene matches: 3. This CDR3 comprises 15 residues. The V gene's germline CDR1 is SGHTA and CDR2 FQGNSA. CDR3 DNA: TGTGCCAGCAGCCGCGGGGGGCTGAACACCGGGGAGCTGTTTTTT. Its protein product is CASSRGGLNTGELFF.

The chain links TRBV27 to TRBJ1-2, with 7 bases lining up with TRBD1. The length of the CDR3 is 14 residues. After removal of 5 bases from V and 5 bases from J, the junction contained 8 bases not matched to a gene. Germline-derived CDR1 and CDR2 are MNHEY and SMNVEV (reference sequence). For the CDR3, the DNA is TGTGCCAGCAGTCCTAGACAGGGCCAATATGGCTACACCTTC. This sequence encodes CASSPRQGQYGYTF.

The table lists this clone with a few counts. This rearrangement joins TRBV10-1 to TRBJ2-2; no firm D call. Between the trimmed V and J ends, which lost 5 bases and 8 bases, there was a span of 3 bases. Per the germline V gene, CDR1 is WNHNN and CDR2 is SYGVQD (reference sequence). This CDR3 region has 10 residues. The CDR3 region is CASSSGELFF. For the CDR3, the DNA is TGCGCCAGCAGTTCTGGGGAGCTGTTTTTT.

The chain combines TRBV5-8 with TRBJ2-2; D is ambiguous. Germline V gene sequence: CDR1 SGHTS, CDR2 YDEGEE. CDR3 size: 15 residues. Trimming cost V 7 bases and J 2 bases, with 15 bases left between them. The CDR3 sequence: CASPLRGRNTGELFF. CDR3 nucleotides: TGTGCCAGCCCCTTAAGAGGCAGAAACACCGGGGAGCTGTTTTTT.

The CDR3 protein is CASSLGHGGGETQYF. The DNA of the CDR3 is TGTGCCAGCTCACTGGGTCACGGGGGGGGAGAGACCCAGTACTTC. V is TRBV6-5 and J is TRBJ2-5; 8 positions agree with TRBD2. Germline CDR1 is MNHEY and CDR2 is SVGAGI. V trimming: 8 bases; J trimming: 4 bases; junction bases outside the gene matches: 12. CDR3 length: 15 amino acids.